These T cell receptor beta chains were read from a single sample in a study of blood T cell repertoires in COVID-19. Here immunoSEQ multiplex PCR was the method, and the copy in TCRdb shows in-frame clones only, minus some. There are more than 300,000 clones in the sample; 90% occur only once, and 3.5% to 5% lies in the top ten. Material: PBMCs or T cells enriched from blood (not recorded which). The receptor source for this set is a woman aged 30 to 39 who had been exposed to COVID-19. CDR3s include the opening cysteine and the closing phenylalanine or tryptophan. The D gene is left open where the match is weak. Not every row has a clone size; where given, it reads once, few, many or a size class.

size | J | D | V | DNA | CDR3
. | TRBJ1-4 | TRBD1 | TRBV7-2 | TGTGCCAGCAGCTTAGCGGGCGGACAGGGAAATGAAAAACTGTTTTTT | CASSLAGGQGNEKLFF
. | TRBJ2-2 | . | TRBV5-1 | TGCGCCAGCGGGGGGATGAACACCGGGGAGCTGTTTTTT | CASGGMNTGELFF
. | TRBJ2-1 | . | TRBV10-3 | TGTGCCATCAGCGTAGGTCGCGAACACAGGGTTCGGAATGAGCAGTTCTTC | CAISVGREHRVRNEQFF
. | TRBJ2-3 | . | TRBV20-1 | TGCAGTGCTAGTCTTATTAGCGGCACAGATACGCAGTATTTT | CSASLISGTDTQYF
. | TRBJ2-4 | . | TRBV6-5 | TGTGCCAGCAGAGCCACAGGGAGAGCGGACATTCAGTACTTC | CASRATGRADIQYF
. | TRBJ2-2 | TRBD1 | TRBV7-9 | TGTGCCAGCAGCCGGGGACAGGGGAACACCGGGGAGCTGTTTTTT | CASSRGQGNTGELFF
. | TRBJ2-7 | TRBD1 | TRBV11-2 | TGTGCCAGCAGCTTAGTTTACAGGGGGACTCTATACGAGCAGTACTTC | CASSLVYRGTLYEQYF
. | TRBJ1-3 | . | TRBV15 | TGTGCCACCAGCGGGGGCCTTGGAAACACCATATATTTT | CATSGGLGNTIYF
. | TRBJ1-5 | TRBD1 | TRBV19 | TGTGCCAGTACCTGGACAGGGAAAAACAATCAGCCCCAGCATTTT | CASTWTGKNNQPQHF
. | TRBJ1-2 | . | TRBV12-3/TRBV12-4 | TGTGCCAGCAGTTTAGTTCGGAGAGGCTACACCTTC | CASSLVRRGYTF
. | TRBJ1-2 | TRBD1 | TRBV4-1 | TGCGCCAGCAGCCGGGACAGGGTAAATGATGGCTACACCTTC | CASSRDRVNDGYTF
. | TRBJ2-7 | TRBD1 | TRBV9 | TGTGCCAGCAGCCTCGGACAGGGATACGAGCAGTACTTC | CASSLGQGYEQYF
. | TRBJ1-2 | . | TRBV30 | TGTGCCTGGAGTGTATCGCAGGGTCGCTACACCTTC | CAWSVSQGRYTF
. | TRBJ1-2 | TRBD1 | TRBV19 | TGTGCCAGTAGTATTGCAGGGGGAAACTATGGCTACACCTTC | CASSIAGGNYGYTF
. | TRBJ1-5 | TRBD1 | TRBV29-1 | TGCAGCGTTGGGGACAGGGATCAGCCCCAGCATTTT | CSVGDRDQPQHF
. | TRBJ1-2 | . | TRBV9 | TGTGCCAGCAGCGTAGACGAGGGCCGGTTCTATGGCTACACCTTC | CASSVDEGRFYGYTF
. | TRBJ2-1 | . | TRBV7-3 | TGTGCCAGCAGCTTAGAAGGGAGCTCCTACAATGAGCAGTTCTTC | CASSLEGSSYNEQFF
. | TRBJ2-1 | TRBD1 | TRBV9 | TGTGCCAGCAGCCCCCTCCCCGGGACAGATGAGCAGTTCTTC | CASSPLPGTDEQFF
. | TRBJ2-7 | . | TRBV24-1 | TGTGCCACCAGTGATATCGAGAATAAAGGGGACGAGCAGTACTTC | CATSDIENKGDEQYF
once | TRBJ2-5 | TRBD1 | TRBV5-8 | TGTGCCAGCAGCTCGACAGGGGGCGCAGAGACCCAGTACTTC | CASSSTGGAETQYF
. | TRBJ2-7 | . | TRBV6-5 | TGTGCCAGCCGGGACACCACCTACGAGCAGTACTTC | CASRDTTYEQYF
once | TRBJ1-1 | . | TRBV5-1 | TGCGCCAGCAGCTTGACTGCCACGTCGATGAACACTGAAGCTTTCTTT | CASSLTATSMNTEAFF
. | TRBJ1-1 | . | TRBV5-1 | TGCGCCAGCAGCTTGACCAGGGGCATGAACACTGAAGCTTTCTTT | CASSLTRGMNTEAFF
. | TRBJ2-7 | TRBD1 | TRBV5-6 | TGTGCCAGCAGCGTGGGGACAGGCAGTTACGAGCAGTACTTC | CASSVGTGSYEQYF
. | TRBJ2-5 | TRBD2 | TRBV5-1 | TGCGCCAGCAGCTTTCCCTCGCGGGGGTTACAAGAGACCCAGTACTTC | CASSFPSRGLQETQYF
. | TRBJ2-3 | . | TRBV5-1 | TGCGCCAGCAGCTTGGCAGGGGGGTTCGATACGCAGTATTTT | CASSLAGGFDTQYF
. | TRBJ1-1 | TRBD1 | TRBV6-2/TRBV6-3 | TGTGCCAGCAGTTCCCTCTTTATTGACAGGGGGCCGAACACTGAAGCTTTCTTT | CASSSLFIDRGPNTEAFF
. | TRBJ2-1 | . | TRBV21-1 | TGTGCCAGCAGAATACGACGGCTAGCGGGGGGCCGGGAGCAGTTCTTC | CASRIRRLAGGREQFF
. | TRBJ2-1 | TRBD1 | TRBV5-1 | TGCGCCAGCAGCGGGTCGGGACAGTTTGAGCAGTTCTTC | CASSGSGQFEQFF
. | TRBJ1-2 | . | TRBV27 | TGTGCCAGCAGTTTAACTTTCCAGGCCTTGTCGGGGAGCTACACCTTC | CASSLTFQALSGSYTF
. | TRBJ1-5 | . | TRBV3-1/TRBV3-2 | TGTGCCAGCAGCCAAGATTTGGGCAGAAATCAGCCCCAGCATTTT | CASSQDLGRNQPQHF
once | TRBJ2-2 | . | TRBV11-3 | TGTGCCAGCAGCTTACCGGGCGGGGATCCTACTAACACCGGGGAGCTGTTTTTT | CASSLPGGDPTNTGELFF
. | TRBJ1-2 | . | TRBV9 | TGTGCCAGCAGCGCCAAAGGAGGTCGAAGCTATGGCTACACCTTC | CASSAKGGRSYGYTF
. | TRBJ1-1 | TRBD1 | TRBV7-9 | TGTGCCAGCAGCTCGCCCTTAACAGGGGGCACTGAAGCTTTCTTT | CASSSPLTGGTEAFF
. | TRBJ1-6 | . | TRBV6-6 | TGTGCCAGCAGTCCCGGCCCGGGGGGCGGATTAGATAATTCACCCCTCCACTTT | CASSPGPGGGLDNSPLHF
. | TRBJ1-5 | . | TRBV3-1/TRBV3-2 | TGTGCCAGCAGCCCCGCGGGGAAACTAGATCAGCCCCAGCATTTT | CASSPAGKLDQPQHF
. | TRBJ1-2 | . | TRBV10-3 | TGTGCCATCGGGGAGGGGGATGGCTACACCTTC | CAIGEGDGYTF
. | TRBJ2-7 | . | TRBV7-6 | TGTGCCAGCAGCTTAGGCGGGCGAATCCACGAGCAGTACTTC | CASSLGGRIHEQYF
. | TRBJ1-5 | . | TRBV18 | TGTGCCAGCTCACCAAAAGGAGGCGGGGGCAATCAGCCCCAGCATTTT | CASSPKGGGGNQPQHF
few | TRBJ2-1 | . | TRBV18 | TGTGCCAGCTCACCACCTCCGCAGGGCGCCAGGGAGCAGTTCTTC | CASSPPPQGAREQFF
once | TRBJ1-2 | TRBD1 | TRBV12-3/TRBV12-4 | TGTGCCAGCAGTTTAGGGACAGGAGGCTACACCTTC | CASSLGTGGYTF
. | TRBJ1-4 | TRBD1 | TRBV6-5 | TGTGCCAGCAGTTCGACAGGGGGAGAAAAACTGTTTTTT | CASSSTGGEKLFF
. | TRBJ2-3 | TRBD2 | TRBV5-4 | TGTGCCAGCAGCTTAGGCGGGGAGGGGACAGATACGCAGTATTTT | CASSLGGEGTDTQYF
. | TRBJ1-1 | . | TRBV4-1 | TGCGCCAGCAGCCAAGCGGGGTGGACTGAAGCTTTCTTT | CASSQAGWTEAFF
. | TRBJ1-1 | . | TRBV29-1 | TGCAGCGTTGGGGGCAGGGGCGGCACTGAAGCTTTCTTT | CSVGGRGGTEAFF
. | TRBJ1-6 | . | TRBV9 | TGTGCCAGCAGCGTAGCTGCAGGGGTGAGCTCCTATAATTCACCCCTCCACTTT | CASSVAAGVSSYNSPLHF
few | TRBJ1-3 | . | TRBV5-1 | TGCGCCAGCAAAAGCTTCCGACCTCACAGGGCGGAGAACTCTGGAAACACCATATATTTT | CASKSFRPHRAENSGNTIYF
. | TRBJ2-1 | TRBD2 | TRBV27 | TGTGCCAGCAGTTTATGGACTAGCGGGGGCGTCAATGAGCAGTTCTTC | CASSLWTSGGVNEQFF
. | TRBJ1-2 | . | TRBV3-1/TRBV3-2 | TGTGCCAGCAGCGTAACAGCTAACTATGGCTACACCTTC | CASSVTANYGYTF
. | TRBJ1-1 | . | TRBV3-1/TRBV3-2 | TGTGCCAGCAGCCCCCAGGGGAGTAACACTGAAGCTTTCTTT | CASSPQGSNTEAFF
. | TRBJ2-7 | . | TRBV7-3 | TGTGCCAGCAGCTTAACGCCGGACTCGTACTACGAGCAGTACTTC | CASSLTPDSYYEQYF
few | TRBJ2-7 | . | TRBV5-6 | TGTGCCAGCAGTCCAGGAGGAGTCTACGAGCAGTACTTC | CASSPGGVYEQYF
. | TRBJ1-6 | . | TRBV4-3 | TGCGCCAGCAGCCAAGGGGACCGGGGAGGTTCACCCCTCCACTTT | CASSQGDRGGSPLHF
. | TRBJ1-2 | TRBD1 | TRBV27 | TGTGCCAGCAGTTTCCGGACAGGGCATCCCTATGGCTACACCTTC | CASSFRTGHPYGYTF